The 8 T cell receptor beta chains below were found in one sample sequenced in a study of blood T cell repertoires in COVID-19. The repertoire was sequenced with immunoSEQ multiplex PCR; TCRdb's copy has only in-frame clones and lacks some. The sample holds around 300,000 clones, approximately 86% seen once. Sequenced material: PBMCs or T cells enriched from blood (not recorded which). The receptors originated from a woman under 30 who had recovered from COVID-19.

This rearrangement joins TRBV6-5 to TRBJ2-3, with D possibly matching TRBD2 (6 bases). V was pared by 10 bases and J by 0 bases, with 14 bases between. The V gene's germline CDR1 is MNHEY and CDR2 SVGAGI. CDR3 size: 14 residues. This chain's CDR3 is CATSPLASTDTQYF. The DNA for the CDR3 is TGTGCCACCTCCCCCCTAGCGAGCACAGATACGCAGTATTTT.

This clone showed up just once. The chain recombines TRBV12-3 or TRBV12-4 with TRBJ2-7, with a possible D match to TRBD1 (6 bases). This CDR3 has 12 residues. Trimming stripped 3 bases from V and 6 bases from J, with 9 bases between. CDR3 coding DNA: TGTGCCAGCAGTTTTGGGGGCATCGAGCAGTACTTC. Its translation is CASSFGGIEQYF.

V gene TRBV7-8 combines with J gene TRBJ1-2; D not resolved. Trimming took off 5 bases at V and 2 bases at J, with 15 bases between the two ends. The CDR3 totals 15 residues. Germline loops: CDR1 SGHVS, CDR2 FQNEAQ. The CDR3, as DNA: TGTGCCAGCAGCCGTGCACGGGTCGTGAACTATGGCTACACCTTC. Protein: CASSRARVVNYGYTF.

This clone was observed a few times. The chain has TRBV7-6 and TRBJ1-3, with TRBD1 matching over 9 bases. Germline CDR1 SGHVS, CDR2 FNYEAQ. J was trimmed by 0 bases and V by 5 bases; bases with no gene match: 2. The CDR3 covers 15 residues. The CDR3 protein is CASSADRGSGNTIYF. The CDR3 coding sequence is TGTGCCAGCAGCGCGGACAGGGGCTCTGGAAACACCATATATTTT.

The DNA for the CDR3 is TGTGCCAGCAGCCCAGGGACTAGCGGGAGTTACGAGCAGTACTTC. As protein: CASSPGTSGSYEQYF. The chain joins TRBV11-3 to TRBJ2-7, with 14 bases matching TRBD2. V was pared by 5 bases and J by 4 bases, with 4 bases of the junction left unmatched. The CDR3 loop spans 15 amino acids. In germline, CDR1 is SGHNT, CDR2 YENEEA.

This sequence joins TRBV10-3 and TRBJ1-6; the match to TRBD1 covers 9 bases. V was pared by 2 bases and J by 7 bases, with 9 bases of the junction left unmatched. This CDR3 contains 17 residues. In germline, CDR1 is ENHRY, CDR2 SYGVKD. CDR3 DNA: TGTGCCATCAGTGAGACTCCAGGACAGGGGTTAAATTCACCCCTCCACTTT. Its protein is CAISETPGQGLNSPLHF.

This chain connects TRBV11-2 to TRBJ2-1; possible D gene TRBD1, 6 bases. Germline lookup yields CDR1 SGHAT and CDR2 FQNNGV. This CDR3 has 16 amino acids. V was pared by 1 base and J by 8 bases, with 18 bases between. The CDR3 is CASSLVYRVGLDEQFF. CDR3 in DNA: TGTGCCAGCAGCTTAGTATACAGGGTAGGACTGGATGAGCAGTTCTTC.

The chain recombines TRBV3-1 (or the pseudogene TRBV3-2) with TRBJ1-2, with TRBD1 matching 11 bases. Germline CDR1 reads LGHDT; CDR2 reads YNNKEL (reference sequence). The CDR3 consists of 12 residues. Unmatched junction bases numbered 3, after V lost 7 bases and J lost 8 bases. CDR3 sequence reads: CASTGQGAGYTF. CDR3 coding DNA: TGTGCCAGCACCGGACAGGGGGCAGGCTACACCTTC.